A selection of T cell receptor beta chains follows, all from one sample in a study of cytomegalovirus exposure and HLA in healthy donors. The table came from immunoSEQ multiplex PCR; TCRdb's copy has only in-frame clones and leaves some out. The table includes 95,000 to 150,000 clones, 70% to 75% detected once. Sequencing used PBMCs. The receptor set was obtained from a woman in her forties in good health and CMV-seronegative. Both conserved end residues are part of each CDR3.

J | V | CDR3
TRBJ2-2 | TRBV7-3 | CASSPGTKNTGELFF
TRBJ2-7 | TRBV5-1 | CASNQNLGGGYEQYF
TRBJ1-5 | TRBV29-1 | CSVGQGDQPQHF
TRBJ2-7 | TRBV7-9 | CASSFEGEQYF
TRBJ2-1 | TRBV2 | CASSEGGFPNEQFF
TRBJ2-2 | TRBV27 | CASSLDSGSTNTGELFF
TRBJ1-1 | TRBV4-3 | CASSQATTGKKAEAFF
TRBJ2-3 | TRBV5-1 | CASSSLAGGAVDTQYF
TRBJ2-7 | TRBV5-5 | CASSRQGKSDYEQYF
TRBJ2-2 | TRBV5-6 | CASSRGTGELFF
TRBJ2-7 | TRBV5-6 | CASSPYPGGGSYEQYF
TRBJ2-7 | TRBV6-4 | CASSAQPGLNYEQYF
TRBJ1-1 | TRBV4-3 | CASSLGYLGSEAFF
TRBJ1-2 | TRBV7-9 | CASSLAGQDYGYTF
TRBJ2-3 | TRBV5-1 | CASRPPGQDTDTQYF
TRBJ2-3 | TRBV19 | CASSPPGGRTDTQYF
TRBJ1-5 | TRBV18 | CASSPQTGGNNQPQHF
TRBJ2-7 | TRBV5-6 | CASSLVSSSYEQYF
TRBJ2-5 | TRBV5-1 | CASSLARTSGRQTNQETQYF
TRBJ2-4 | TRBV7-8 | CASSSKRDIQYF
TRBJ1-4 | TRBV4-1 | CASSDRINEKLFF
TRBJ2-3 | TRBV6-1 | CASRRESGYTDTQYF
TRBJ1-1 | TRBV11-2 | CASSSDRETEAFF
TRBJ2-1 | TRBV18 | CASSPLPSGGDLYNEQFF
TRBJ2-1 | TRBV28 | CASGPAGQGINEQFF
TRBJ2-3 | TRBV28 | CASSPTMDRVSDTQYF
TRBJ2-7 | TRBV29-1 | CSVEGQVGNEQYF
TRBJ2-7 | TRBV4-3 | CASSHAYETTGFSYEQYF
TRBJ1-6 | TRBV7-2 | CASSSTQPEDSPLHF
TRBJ2-5 | TRBV5-4 | CASSLRQAVTQYF
TRBJ2-7 | TRBV4-1 | CASSATGDYEQYF
TRBJ2-7 | TRBV4-3 | CASSQDRELYEQYF
TRBJ1-4 | TRBV5-1 | CASSLAKTGTDGEKLFF
TRBJ1-1 | TRBV2 | CASAGQGAGNTEAFF
TRBJ1-6 | TRBV4-2 | CASSQDRRTDNSPLHF
TRBJ2-1 | TRBV27 | CASSSPFNPSGSRYEQFF
TRBJ1-2 | TRBV7-2 | CASSPSSGQGAGYTF
TRBJ2-3 | TRBV5-1 | CASSLASGTDTQYF
TRBJ1-3 | TRBV18 | CASSQRTGLGGNTIYF